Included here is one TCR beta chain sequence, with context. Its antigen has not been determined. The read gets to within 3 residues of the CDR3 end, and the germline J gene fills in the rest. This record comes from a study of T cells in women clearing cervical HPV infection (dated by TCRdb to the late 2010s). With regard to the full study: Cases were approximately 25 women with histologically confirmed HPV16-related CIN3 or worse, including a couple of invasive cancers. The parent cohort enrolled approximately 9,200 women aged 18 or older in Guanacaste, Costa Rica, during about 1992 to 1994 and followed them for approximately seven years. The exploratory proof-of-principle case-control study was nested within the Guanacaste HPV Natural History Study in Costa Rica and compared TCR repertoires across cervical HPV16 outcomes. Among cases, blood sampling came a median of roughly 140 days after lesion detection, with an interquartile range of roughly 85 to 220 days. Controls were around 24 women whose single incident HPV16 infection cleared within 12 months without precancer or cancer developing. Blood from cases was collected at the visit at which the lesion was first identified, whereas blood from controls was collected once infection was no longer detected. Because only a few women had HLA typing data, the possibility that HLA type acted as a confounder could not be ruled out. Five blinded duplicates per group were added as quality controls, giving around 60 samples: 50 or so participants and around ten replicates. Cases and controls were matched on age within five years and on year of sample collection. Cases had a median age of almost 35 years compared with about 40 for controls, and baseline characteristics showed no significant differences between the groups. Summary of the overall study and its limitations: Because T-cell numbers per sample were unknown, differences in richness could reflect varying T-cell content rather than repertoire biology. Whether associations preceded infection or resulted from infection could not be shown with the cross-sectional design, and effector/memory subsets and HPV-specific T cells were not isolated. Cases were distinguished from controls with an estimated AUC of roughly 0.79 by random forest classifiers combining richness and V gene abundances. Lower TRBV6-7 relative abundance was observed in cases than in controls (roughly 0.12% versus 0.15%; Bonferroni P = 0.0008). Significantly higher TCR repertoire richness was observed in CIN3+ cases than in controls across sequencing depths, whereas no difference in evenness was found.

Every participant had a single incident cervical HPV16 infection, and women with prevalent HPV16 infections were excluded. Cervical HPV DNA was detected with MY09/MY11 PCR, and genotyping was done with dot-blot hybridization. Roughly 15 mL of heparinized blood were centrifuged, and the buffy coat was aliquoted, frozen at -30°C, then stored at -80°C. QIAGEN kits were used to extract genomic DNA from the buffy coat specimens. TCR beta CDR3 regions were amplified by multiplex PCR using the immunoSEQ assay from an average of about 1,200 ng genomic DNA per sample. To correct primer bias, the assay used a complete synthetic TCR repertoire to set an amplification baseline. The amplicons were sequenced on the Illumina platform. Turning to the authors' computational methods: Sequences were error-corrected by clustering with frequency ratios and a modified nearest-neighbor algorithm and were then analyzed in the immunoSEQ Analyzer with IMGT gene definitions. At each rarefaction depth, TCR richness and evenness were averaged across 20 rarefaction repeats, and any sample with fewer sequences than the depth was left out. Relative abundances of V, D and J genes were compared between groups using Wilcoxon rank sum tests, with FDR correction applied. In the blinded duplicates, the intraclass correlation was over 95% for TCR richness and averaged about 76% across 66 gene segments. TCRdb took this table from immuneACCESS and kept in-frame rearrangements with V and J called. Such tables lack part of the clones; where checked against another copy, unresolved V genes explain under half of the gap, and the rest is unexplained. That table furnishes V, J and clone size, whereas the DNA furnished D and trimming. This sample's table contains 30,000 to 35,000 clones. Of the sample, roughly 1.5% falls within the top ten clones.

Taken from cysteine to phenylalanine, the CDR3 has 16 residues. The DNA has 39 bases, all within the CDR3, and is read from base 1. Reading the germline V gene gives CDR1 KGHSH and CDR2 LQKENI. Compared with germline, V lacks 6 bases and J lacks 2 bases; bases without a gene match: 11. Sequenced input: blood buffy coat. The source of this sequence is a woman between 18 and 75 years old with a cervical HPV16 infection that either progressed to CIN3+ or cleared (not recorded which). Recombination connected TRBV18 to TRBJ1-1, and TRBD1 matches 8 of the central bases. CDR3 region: CASSPGAGGANTEAFF. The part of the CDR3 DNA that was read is TGTGCCAGCTCCCCCGGGGCAGGGGGCGCAAACACTGAA.